This T cell receptor (beta chain) was identified during a study of blood T cell repertoires in COVID-19. Study context: In each case, the material was cDNA or gDNA derived from T cells, B-cell-depleted T cells, or PBMCs.

The CDR3 is 16 residues long. V dropped 4 bases and J dropped 10; count of bases not matched to a gene: 8. Per germline, CDR1 SGHRS and CDR2 YFSETQ. Clones were sequenced by immunoSEQ multiplex PCR, and TCRdb holds only the in-frame ones, with some missing. The sample lists over 200,000 clones; roughly 86% were seen once. Sequenced material: peripheral blood. This chain uses TRBV5-1 with TRBJ2-1; 16 bases match TRBD2. The clonotype comes from a man aged 35 to 55 who had recovered from COVID-19. CDR3 sequence (DNA): TGCGCCAGCAGCACCGGGACTAGCGGGAGGGGCCGGGAGCAGTTCTTC. Its translation: CASSTGTSGRGREQFF.